These 26 T cell receptor beta chains came from one sample sequenced in a study of blood T cell repertoires in COVID-19. TCRdb's copy holds only in-frame clones and misses some; the assay was immunoSEQ multiplex PCR. This sample has 200,000 to 250,000 clones, with approximately 78% found just once. Sequencing was done on a sample of peripheral blood. The receptors were sampled from a woman in her thirties or forties with acute or convalescent COVID-19.

V usage is TRBV7-2 and J usage is TRBJ1-2; possibly TRBD1 for D (6 bases). This CDR3 region has 15 residues. Trimming took off 2 bases at V and 4 bases at J, with 14 bases between the two ends. Germline CDR1 is SGHTA and CDR2 is FQGNSA. CDR3 loop: CASSLIKTGGYGYTF. CDR3 sequence (DNA): TGTGCCAGCAGCTTAATCAAGACAGGAGGCTATGGCTACACCTTC.

The V call is TRBV6-2 or TRBV6-3, the J call TRBJ2-1; possible D gene TRBD1, 5 bases. This CDR3 is built from 15 residues. Trimming took off 5 bases at V and 2 bases at J, with 13 bases between the two ends. CDR1 MNHEY and CDR2 SVGEGT come from the germline V gene. CDR3 protein: CASSPQGGAYNEQFF. CDR3 sequence (DNA): TGTGCCAGCAGTCCCCAGGGCGGAGCCTACAATGAGCAGTTCTTC.

The V gene is TRBV7-7, the J gene TRBJ2-5; 7 bases agree with TRBD1. CDR3 size: 15 residues. Losses at the gene ends were 0 bases for V and 2 bases for J; bases not matched to a gene: 3. Looked up from germline, CDR1 is SSHAT and CDR2 is FNYEAQ (reference sequence). CDR3 nucleotide sequence: TGTGCCAGCAGCTTAGCGACAGGGTTTCAAGAGACCCAGTACTTC. This codes for CASSLATGFQETQYF.

The table lists this clone with a few counts. Other DNA sequences in this specimen translate into the identical CDR3. This chain uses TRBV6-6 with TRBJ2-1; 7 bases map to TRBD1. Germline CDR1 MNHNY, CDR2 SVGAGI (reference sequence). This CDR3 region has 13 residues. J gave up 7 bases and V 0 bases, and 0 bases lay outside the gene matches. The CDR3 nucleotides are TGTGCCAGCAGTTACTCCAGGGGGAATGAGCAGTTCTTC. It translates to CASSYSRGNEQFF.

This clone was picked up one time. V is TRBV7-3 and J is TRBJ2-6; D not resolved. From germline, CDR1 is SGHTA and CDR2 FQGTGA. V dropped 2 bases and J dropped 0 bases, with 8 bases sitting between them. The CDR3 length is 16 residues. The CDR3 spells CASSLWQVSGANVLTF. In DNA form, the CDR3 reads TGTGCCAGCAGCTTATGGCAGGTCTCTGGGGCCAACGTCCTGACTTTC.

This clone turned up a few times. This chain's CDR3 is CASSIAGRGPEDTQYF. In nucleotides, the CDR3 is TGTGCCAGTAGTATAGCCGGCAGGGGGCCTGAAGATACGCAGTATTTT. The chain carries TRBV19 and TRBJ2-3; 8 positions match TRBD1. V gave up 1 base and J gave up 5 bases; unmatched junction bases: 8. The CDR3 has 16 amino acids. Germline V gives CDR1 LNHDA, CDR2 SQIVND (reference sequence).

The CDR3 region has the DNA TGTGCCAGCCAGCCAGGCGGGAGGACGGAGACCCAGTACTTC. It translates to CASQPGGRTETQYF. The V call is TRBV19, the J call TRBJ2-5; 8 bases are a match to TRBD2. CDR1 is LNHDA and CDR2 is SQIVND in the germline V gene (reference sequence). The ends lost 9 bases at V and 5 bases at J; junction bases unmatched: 11. The CDR3 covers 14 residues.

This clone was observed once. This rearrangement joins TRBV18 to TRBJ2-3; 8 bases map to TRBD2. V shed 0 bases and J 3 bases; nucleotides not matched to a gene: 8. CDR3 length: 17 residues. Germline loops: CDR1 KGHSH, CDR2 LQKENI. CDR3 loop: CASSPPSGSVATDTQYF. The CDR3 coding sequence is TGTGCCAGCTCACCACCGAGCGGGAGCGTGGCAACAGATACGCAGTATTTT.

V is TRBV21-1 and J is TRBJ2-1; the D segment call TRBD2 is taken from the table without a DNA check. TRBV21-1 is noted as a pseudogene. This CDR3 has 13 amino acids. The CDR3 DNA reads TGTGCCAGCAGCACTGGAGGGCGCGGTGAGCAGTTCTTC. Protein: CASSTGGRGEQFF.

This clone occurred once. The V call is TRBV20-1, the J call TRBJ2-7, with D possibly being TRBD2 (5 bases). The V gene's germline CDR1 is DFQATT and CDR2 SNEGSKA (reference sequence). V lost 4 bases to trimming and J lost 6 bases, with 7 bases between them. The CDR3 length is 10 residues. This chain's CDR3 is CSAIATEQYF. The CDR3 bases are TGCAGTGCTATAGCGACCGAGCAGTACTTC.

V gene TRBV6-2 or TRBV6-3 combines with J gene TRBJ1-4; D is perhaps TRBD1 (5 bases). CDR1 MNHEY and CDR2 SVGEGT come from the germline V gene. The CDR3 has 14 amino acids. V was cut by 2 bases and J by 8 bases, with 12 bases left in between. CDR3 in DNA: TGTGCCAGCAGTTACACCACCCGGGGGGAAAAACTGTTTTTT. As protein: CASSYTTRGEKLFF.

The genes are TRBV4-1 and TRBJ2-5; TRBD2 agrees at 7 bases. This CDR3 has 15 amino acids. The junction had 5 bases not matched to a gene; V was cut back by 4 bases and J by 0 bases. Germline CDR1 reads MGHRA; CDR2 reads YSYEKL. The CDR3 spells CASSRYLADQETQYF. The CDR3, as DNA: TGCGCCAGCAGCCGGTATCTAGCGGACCAAGAGACCCAGTACTTC.

The chain carries TRBV2 and TRBJ1-2, with D uncertain. The CDR3 runs 17 residues. With 2 bases removed from V and 4 bases from J, the gap between germline ends came to 20 bases. Germline V gene data show CDR1 as SNHLY and CDR2 as FYNNEI. The CDR3 bases are TGTGCCAGCAGTGAAAGGCCAACTAGCCCTTACACCTATGGCTACACCTTC. This sequence encodes CASSERPTSPYTYGYTF.

V and J are TRBV16 and TRBJ2-3, with 8 bases matching TRBD2. CDR3 length: 16 residues. Germline CDR1 is KGHSY and CDR2 is FQNENV. The J segment lost 3 bases and the V segment lost 4 bases, leaving 9 bases of the junction unmatched. Here the CDR3 DNA reads TGTGCCAGCAGCCCTAGACTAGCGATATTGACAGATACGCAGTATTTT. Its translation: CASSPRLAILTDTQYF. The full variable domain, completed using reference TRBV16 and TRBJ2-3, is GEEVAQTPKHLVRGEGQKAKLYCAPIKGHSYVFWYQQVLKNEFKFLISFQNENVFDETGMPKERFSAKCLPNSPCSLEIQATKLEDSAVYFCASSPRLAILTDTQYFGPGTRLTVL.

This clone was counted a few times. The CDR3 bases are TGTGCCAGCAGTATTACAGGATCAACTAATGAAAAACTGTTTTTT. This gives the protein CASSITGSTNEKLFF. The chain recombines TRBV6-5 with TRBJ1-4; TRBD1 might be the D (5 bases). The CDR3 length is 15 residues. Looked up from germline, CDR1 is MNHEY and CDR2 is SVGAGI. The V end lost 5 bases, the J end lost 0 bases, and 10 bases lay between the germline ends.

This clone has only a few counts. The chain is built from TRBV7-9 and TRBJ1-2, with 7 bases that match TRBD1. V trimming: 5 bases; J trimming: 8 bases; junction bases outside the gene matches: 11. This CDR3 has 14 amino acids. CDR1 and CDR2 (germline): SEHNR, FQNEAQ (reference sequence). For the CDR3, the DNA is TGTGCCAGCAGCGGGCAATTGGGGACAGAAGGCTACACCTTC. This encodes CASSGQLGTEGYTF.

The chain combines TRBV9 with TRBJ1-3; unclear D gene. V was shortened by 0 bases and J by 5 bases, with 18 bases between the two germline ends. The germline gives CDR1 SGDLS, CDR2 YYNGEE. The CDR3 consists of 17 residues. The CDR3 protein is CASSVGMVGEGRNTIYF. The CDR3, as DNA: TGTGCCAGCAGCGTAGGGATGGTGGGAGAAGGAAGAAACACCATATATTTT.

This sequence joins TRBV9 and TRBJ2-5; D is unclear. The CDR3 has 15 amino acids. V shed 0 bases and J shed 3 bases, with 12 bases lying between them. Per the germline V gene, CDR1 is SGDLS and CDR2 is YYNGEE. The CDR3 nucleotides read TGTGCCAGCAGCGTAGATTGGGCAGAAAAAGAGACCCAGTACTTC. This codes for CASSVDWAEKETQYF.

The chain uses TRBV19 and TRBJ1-6; D may be TRBD1 (5 bases). The CDR3 length is 15 residues. V was clipped by 5 bases and J by 8 bases, with 16 bases between them. The V gene's germline CDR1 is LNHDA and CDR2 SQIVND (reference sequence). The CDR3 loop is CASSGGRGRDSPLHF. The CDR3 nucleotides read TGTGCCAGTAGTGGCGGGAGGGGAAGGGATTCACCCCTCCACTTT.

The chain employs TRBV18 and TRBJ2-1; the D gene is possibly TRBD2 (5 bases). Per the germline V gene, CDR1 is KGHSH and CDR2 is LQKENI. Deletions cut 2 bases from V and 5 bases from J, with 10 bases between. The CDR3 runs to 14 residues. Here the CDR3 reads CASSPIAGDNEQFF. CDR3 nucleotides: TGTGCCAGCTCACCAATCGCCGGGGACAATGAGCAGTTCTTC.

This sequence joins TRBV12-3 or TRBV12-4 and TRBJ2-7, with D perhaps TRBD1 (5 bases). V dropped 4 bases and J dropped 4 bases, with 11 bases sitting between them. The length of the CDR3 is 13 residues. CDR3 region: CASSSGRVYEQYF. CDR3 nucleotide sequence: TGTGCCAGCAGTTCGGGCAGGGTGTACGAGCAGTACTTC.

This chain uses TRBV5-1 with TRBJ2-7; TRBD1 matches 10 bases. Germline trimming cut 4 bases from V and 3 bases from J; bases unmatched to any gene: 10. The CDR3 spans 16 residues. Germline-derived CDR1 and CDR2 are SGHRS and YFSETQ. For the CDR3, the DNA is TGCGCCAGCAGCAACGGACAGGGGGGCTCGTTCTACGAGCAGTACTTC. Translated: CASSNGQGGSFYEQYF.

As regards this clone: Other DNA variants within this sample encode the same CDR3. The chain couples TRBV20-1 to TRBJ2-7; the D gene is possibly TRBD2 (6 bases). Looked up from germline, CDR1 is DFQATT and CDR2 is SNEGSKA (reference sequence). The V gene lost 2 bases and the J gene lost 4 bases, with 6 bases spanning the gap. CDR3 length: 11 residues. CDR3 amino acids: CSARLAYEQYF. CDR3 bases: TGCAGTGCTAGACTAGCGTACGAGCAGTACTTC.

This clone was seen more than once but under ten times. Other DNA sequences within the sample encode an identical CDR3. The chain combines TRBV11-2 with TRBJ1-3; tentatively, D is TRBD1 (5 bases). This CDR3 has 16 amino acids. The V and J ends lost 5 bases and 0 bases respectively, with 14 bases between them. Germline V CDR1 and CDR2: SGHAT, FQNNGV. The DNA for the CDR3 is TGTGCCAGCAGCCCCCGACAGCTACGCTCTGGAAACACCATATATTTT. Protein: CASSPRQLRSGNTIYF.

The rearrangement links TRBV4-3 to TRBJ1-4; perhaps TRBD1 as D (5 bases). Trimming stripped 0 bases from V and 0 bases from J, with 8 bases between. There are 16 residues in the CDR3. The germline gives CDR1 LGHNA, CDR2 YSLEER. For the CDR3, the DNA is TGCGCCAGCAGCCAAGAGCGGGGGGCAACTAATGAAAAACTGTTTTTT. It is translated as CASSQERGATNEKLFF.

The chain uses TRBV19 and TRBJ2-7; the D gene is possibly TRBD1 (6 bases). The CDR3 runs 13 residues. V was cut by 6 bases and J by 1 base, with 10 bases left in between. Looked up from germline, CDR1 is LNHDA and CDR2 is SQIVND (reference sequence). This CDR3 is CASRVQGSYEQYF. CDR3 coding DNA: TGTGCCAGTAGAGTACAGGGTTCCTACGAGCAGTACTTC.